This entry describes one T cell receptor beta chain. The record originates from a study of blood T cell repertoires in COVID-19. Sequencing was performed with immunoSEQ multiplex PCR; in TCRdb, only in-frame clones are kept and a portion is missing. The table records some 240,000 clones, roughly 79% of them present only once. CDR3 length: 15 amino acids. The germline CDR1 and CDR2 sequences are MGHRA and YSYEKL. With 0 bases removed from V and 9 bases from J, the gap between germline ends came to 15 bases. The sample taken for sequencing was peripheral blood. The chain uses TRBV4-1 and TRBJ1-5; D call uncertain. The receptor comes from an elderly woman with COVID-19, enrolled during active disease. The CDR3 region is CASSQDGLPKWPQHF. The CDR3 DNA is TGCGCCAGCAGCCAAGATGGACTGCCAAAGTGGCCCCAGCATTTT.